In this sample, the clone carrying this T cell receptor (beta chain) turned up a few times. Its antigen is unknown. The record originates from a study of early T cells in non-severe SARS-CoV-2 infection. Study-wide background: From unsorted whole blood, bulk RNA was sequenced, and the chains remained unpaired.

The V and J ends lost 5 bases and 6 bases, in that order; junction bases with no gene match: 6. Germline CDR1 is SEHNR and CDR2 is FQNEAQ (reference sequence). This CDR3 comprises 15 residues. Study outcomes and limitations: Lookups in VDJdb leaned toward anti-spike CD8 responses and missed private and CD4 specificities.

Attachment of unique molecular identifiers to individual cDNA molecules was performed. Each CDR3 protein gets one entry after TCRdb re-called the 5' RACE reads with MiXCR. The top ten clones hold 10% of a sample with some 35,000 distinct CDR3 sequences, 3.9% of them seen once. The sequencing input was whole blood. The sequence was obtained from an adult who was a healthcare worker with PCR-confirmed SARS-CoV-2 infection or an uninfected control (not recorded which). The chain carries TRBV7-9 and TRBJ2-1, with 11 bases lining up with TRBD2. CDR3 loop: CASSRPSGRRNEQFF. The DNA of the CDR3 is TGTGCCAGCAGCCGCCCTAGCGGGAGGCGCAATGAGCAGTTCTTC.